This TCR beta chain came from a study of T cells in Graves' hyperthyroidism and ophthalmopathy. The TCR beta CDR3 regions underwent amplification using RNA transcripts as the source. HTBI primers were the set used in a first-round RT-PCR of the TCR CDR3. Via MiXCR, TCRdb re-called the multiplex PCR reads, giving one row per CDR3 protein. Counted here are some 350,000 distinct CDR3 sequences, around 13% occurring once; the ten biggest clones make up 34%. The PBMCs had their origin in approximately 10 ml of fresh peripheral blood. Details on this clonotype: Its antigen is unidentified.

The CDR3 is 13 residues long. Germline CDR1 SGHAT, CDR2 FQNNGV. The ends were cut back, 4 bases at V and 8 bases at J, with 12 bases in the middle. Study outcomes and limitations: Most expanded thyroid clonotypes above 0.001 recurred in blood.

The sequence was obtained from a woman in her thirties or forties with Graves' ophthalmopathy. The J gene is TRBJ2-1, the V gene TRBV11-2; no reliable D call. The material sequenced was blood. CDR3: CASSSTPDDEQFF. DNA for the CDR3: TGTGCCAGCAGCTCTACTCCCGACGATGAGCAGTTCTTC.